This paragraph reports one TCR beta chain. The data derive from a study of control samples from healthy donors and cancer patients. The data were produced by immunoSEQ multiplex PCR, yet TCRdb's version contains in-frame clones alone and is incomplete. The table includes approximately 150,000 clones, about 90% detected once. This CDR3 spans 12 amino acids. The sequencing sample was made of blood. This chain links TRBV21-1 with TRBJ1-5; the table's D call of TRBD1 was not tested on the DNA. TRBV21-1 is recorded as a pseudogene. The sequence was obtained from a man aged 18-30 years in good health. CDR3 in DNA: TGTGCCAGCAGGGGGCGGCATCAGCCCCAGCATTTT. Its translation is CASRGRHQPQHF.